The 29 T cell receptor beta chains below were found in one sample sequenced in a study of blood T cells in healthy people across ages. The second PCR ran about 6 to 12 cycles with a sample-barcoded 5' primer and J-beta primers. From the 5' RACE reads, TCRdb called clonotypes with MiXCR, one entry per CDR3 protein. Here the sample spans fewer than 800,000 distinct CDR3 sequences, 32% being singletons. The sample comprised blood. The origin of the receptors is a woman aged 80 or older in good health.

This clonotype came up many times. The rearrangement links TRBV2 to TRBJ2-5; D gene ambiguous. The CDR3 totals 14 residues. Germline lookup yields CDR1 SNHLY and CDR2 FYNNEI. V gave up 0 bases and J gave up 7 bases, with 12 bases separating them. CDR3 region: CASSEAWQDGTQYF. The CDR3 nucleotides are TGTGCCAGCAGTGAAGCGTGGCAGGATGGGACCCAGTACTTC. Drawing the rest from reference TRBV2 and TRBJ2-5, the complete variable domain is EPEVTQTPSHQVTQMGQEVILRCVPISNHLYFYWYRQILGQKVEFLVSFYNNEISEKSEIFDDQFSVERPDGSNFTLKIRSTKLEDSAMYFCASSEAWQDGTQYFGPGTRLLVL.

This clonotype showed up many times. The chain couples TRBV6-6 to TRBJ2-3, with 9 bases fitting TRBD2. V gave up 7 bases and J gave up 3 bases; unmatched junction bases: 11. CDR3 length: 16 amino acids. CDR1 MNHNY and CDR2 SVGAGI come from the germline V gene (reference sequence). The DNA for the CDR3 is TGTGCCAGCACCCTAGGGACTAGCACCGGGACAGATACGCAGTATTTT. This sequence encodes CASTLGTSTGTDTQYF.

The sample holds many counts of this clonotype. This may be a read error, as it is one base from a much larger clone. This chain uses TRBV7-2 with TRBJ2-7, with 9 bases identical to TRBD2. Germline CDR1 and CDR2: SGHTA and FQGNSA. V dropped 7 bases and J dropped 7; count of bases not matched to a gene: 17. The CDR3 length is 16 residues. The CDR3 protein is CASTGLAGISYNEQYF. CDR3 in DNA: TGTGCCAGCACCGGCCTAGCGGGGATCTCTTACAATGAGCAGTACTTC.

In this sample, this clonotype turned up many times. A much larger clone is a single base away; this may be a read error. CDR3 DNA: TGTGCCAGCAGGTCCACGGGGGGGCCGGCGCGTCCGTACTTC. As protein: CASRSTGGPARPYF. The chain uses TRBV6-2 or TRBV6-3 and TRBJ2-5, with 8 bases matching TRBD2. The germline gives CDR1 MNHEY, CDR2 SVGEGT. Trimming took 6 bases from V and 13 from J; bases not matched to a gene: 16. The CDR3 contains 14 residues.

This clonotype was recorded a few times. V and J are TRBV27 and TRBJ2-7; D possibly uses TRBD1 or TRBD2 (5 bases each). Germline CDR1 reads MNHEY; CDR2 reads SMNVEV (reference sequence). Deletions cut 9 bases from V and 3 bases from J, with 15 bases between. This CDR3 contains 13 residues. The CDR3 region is CARGRGVGYEQYF. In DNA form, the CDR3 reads TGTGCCAGGGGACGAGGGGTTGGCTACGAGCAGTACTTC.

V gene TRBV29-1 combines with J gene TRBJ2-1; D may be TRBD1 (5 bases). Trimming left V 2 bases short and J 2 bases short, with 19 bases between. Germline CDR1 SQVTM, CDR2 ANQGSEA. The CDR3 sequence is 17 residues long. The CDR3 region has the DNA TGCAGCGTTGAACTATGGGCGACAGAAGATACCTACAATGAGCAGTTCTTC. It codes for CSVELWATEDTYNEQFF.

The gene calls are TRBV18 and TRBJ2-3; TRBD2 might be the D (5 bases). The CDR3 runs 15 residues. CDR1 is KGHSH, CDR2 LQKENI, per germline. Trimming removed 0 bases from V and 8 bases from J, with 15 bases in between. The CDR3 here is CASSPPRAVGGTQYF. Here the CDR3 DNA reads TGTGCCAGCTCACCACCGCGAGCGGTCGGCGGTACGCAGTATTTT.

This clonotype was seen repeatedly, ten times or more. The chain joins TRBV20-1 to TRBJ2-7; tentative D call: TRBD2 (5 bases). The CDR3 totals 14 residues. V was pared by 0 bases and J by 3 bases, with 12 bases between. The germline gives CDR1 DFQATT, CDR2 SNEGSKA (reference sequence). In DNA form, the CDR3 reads TGCAGTGCTAGAGAAATAACTAGACTCTACGAGCAGTACTTC. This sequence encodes CSAREITRLYEQYF.

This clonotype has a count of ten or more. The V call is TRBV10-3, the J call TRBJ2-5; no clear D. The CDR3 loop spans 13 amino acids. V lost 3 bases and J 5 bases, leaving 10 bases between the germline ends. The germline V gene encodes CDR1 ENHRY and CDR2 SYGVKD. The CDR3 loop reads CAISDPSGETQYF. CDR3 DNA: TGTGCCATCAGTGATCCCTCTGGGGAGACCCAGTACTTC.

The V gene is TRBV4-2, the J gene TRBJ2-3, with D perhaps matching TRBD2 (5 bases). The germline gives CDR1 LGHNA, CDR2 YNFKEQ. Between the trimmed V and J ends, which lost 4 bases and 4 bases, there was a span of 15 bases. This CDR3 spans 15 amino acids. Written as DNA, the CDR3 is TGTGCCAGCAGCCCGACGGGTGAGCGGTCAGATACGCAGTATTTT. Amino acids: CASSPTGERSDTQYF.

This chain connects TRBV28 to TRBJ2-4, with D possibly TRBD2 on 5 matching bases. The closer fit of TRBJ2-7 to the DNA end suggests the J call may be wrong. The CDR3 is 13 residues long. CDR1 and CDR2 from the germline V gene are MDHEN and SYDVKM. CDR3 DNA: TGTGCCAGCAGTGCCGGAGGTTACCACGAGCAGTACTTC. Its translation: CASSAGGYHEQYF.

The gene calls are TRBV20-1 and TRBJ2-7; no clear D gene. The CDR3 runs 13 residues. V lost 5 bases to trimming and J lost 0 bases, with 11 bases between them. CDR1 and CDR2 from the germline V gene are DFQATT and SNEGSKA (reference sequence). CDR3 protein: CSASRAISYEQYF. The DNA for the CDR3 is TGCAGTGCTTCCCGGGCGATCTCCTACGAGCAGTACTTC.

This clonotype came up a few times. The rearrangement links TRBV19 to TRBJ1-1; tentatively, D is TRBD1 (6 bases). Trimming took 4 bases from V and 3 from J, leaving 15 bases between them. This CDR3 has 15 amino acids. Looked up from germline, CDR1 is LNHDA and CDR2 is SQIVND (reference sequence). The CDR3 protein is CASSNGRGRDTEAFF. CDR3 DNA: TGTGCCAGTAGTAACGGCAGGGGAAGGGACACTGAAGCTTTCTTT.

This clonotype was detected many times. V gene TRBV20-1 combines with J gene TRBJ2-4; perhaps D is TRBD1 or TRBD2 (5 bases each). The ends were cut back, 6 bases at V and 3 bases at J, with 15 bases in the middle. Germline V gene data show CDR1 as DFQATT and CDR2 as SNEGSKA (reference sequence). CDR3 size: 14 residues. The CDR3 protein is CSARGADYKNIQYF. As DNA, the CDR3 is TGCAGTGCGAGGGGTGCAGACTACAAAAACATTCAGTACTTC.

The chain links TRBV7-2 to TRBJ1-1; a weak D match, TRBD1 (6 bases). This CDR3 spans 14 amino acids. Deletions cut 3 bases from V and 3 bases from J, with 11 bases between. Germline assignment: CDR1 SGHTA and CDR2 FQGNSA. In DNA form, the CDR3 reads TGTGCCAGCAGCTTGGGGGGGGCTTACACTGAAGCTTTCTTT. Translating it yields CASSLGGAYTEAFF.

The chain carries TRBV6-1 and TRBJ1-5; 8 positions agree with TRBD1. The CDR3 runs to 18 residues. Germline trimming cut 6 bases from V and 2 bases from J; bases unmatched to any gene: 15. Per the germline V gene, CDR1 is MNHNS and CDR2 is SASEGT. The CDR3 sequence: CASSPNRQGRVGNQPQHF. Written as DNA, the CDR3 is TGTGCCAGCAGCCCTAACAGACAGGGGCGTGTAGGCAATCAGCCCCAGCATTTT.

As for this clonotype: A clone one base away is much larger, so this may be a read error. The CDR3 bases are TGCAGTGCTCACCCAGGCGTGTATAGCAATCGGCCCCAGCATTTT. The encoded protein is CSAHPGVYSNRPQHF. The chain recombines TRBV20-1 with TRBJ1-5; D remains unclear. CDR1 and CDR2 (germline): DFQATT, SNEGSKA (reference sequence). The CDR3 sequence is 15 residues long.

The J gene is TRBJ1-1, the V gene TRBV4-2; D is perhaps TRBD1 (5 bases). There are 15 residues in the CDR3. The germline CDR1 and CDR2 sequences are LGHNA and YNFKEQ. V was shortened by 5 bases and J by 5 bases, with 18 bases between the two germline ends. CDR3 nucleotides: TGTGCCAGCAGCTCGCCTGGTGGGGCGCGGACTGAAGCTTTCTTT. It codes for CASSSPGGARTEAFF.

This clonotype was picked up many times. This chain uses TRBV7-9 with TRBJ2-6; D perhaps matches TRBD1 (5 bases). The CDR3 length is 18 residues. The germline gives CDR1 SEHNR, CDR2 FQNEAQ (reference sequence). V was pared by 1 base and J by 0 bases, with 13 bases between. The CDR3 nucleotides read TGTGCCAGCAGCTTAGAGGGTTGGGGCCTCTCTGGGGCCAACGTCCTGACTTTC. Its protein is CASSLEGWGLSGANVLTF.

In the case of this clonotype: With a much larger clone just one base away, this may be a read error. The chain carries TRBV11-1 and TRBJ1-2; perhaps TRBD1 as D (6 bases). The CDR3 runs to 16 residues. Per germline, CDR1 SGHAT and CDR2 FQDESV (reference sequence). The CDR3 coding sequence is TGTGCCAGCAGTTCAAGGGGGAGCTTCGGCGGGTATGACTACACCTTC. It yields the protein CASSSRGSFGGYDYTF. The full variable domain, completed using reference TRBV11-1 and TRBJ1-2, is EAEVAQSPRYKITEKSQAVAFWCDPISGHATLYWYRQILGQGPELLVQFQDESVVDDSQLPKDRFSAERLKGVDSTLKIQPAELGDSAMYLCASSSRGSFGGYDYTFGSGTRLTVV.

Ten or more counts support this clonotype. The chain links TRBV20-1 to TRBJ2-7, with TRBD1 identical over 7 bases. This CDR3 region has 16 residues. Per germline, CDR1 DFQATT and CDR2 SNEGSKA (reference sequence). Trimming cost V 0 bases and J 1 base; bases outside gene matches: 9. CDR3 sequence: CSARDQGQTFSYEQYF. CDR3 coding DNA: TGCAGTGCTAGAGACCAGGGACAGACATTTTCCTACGAGCAGTACTTC.

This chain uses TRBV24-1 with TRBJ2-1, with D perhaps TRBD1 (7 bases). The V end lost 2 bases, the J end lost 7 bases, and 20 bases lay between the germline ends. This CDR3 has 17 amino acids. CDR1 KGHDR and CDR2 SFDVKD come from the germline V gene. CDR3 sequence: CATSDSLSRGARNEQFF. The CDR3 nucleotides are TGTGCCACCAGTGATTCTTTGAGCAGGGGGGCCCGAAATGAGCAGTTCTTC.

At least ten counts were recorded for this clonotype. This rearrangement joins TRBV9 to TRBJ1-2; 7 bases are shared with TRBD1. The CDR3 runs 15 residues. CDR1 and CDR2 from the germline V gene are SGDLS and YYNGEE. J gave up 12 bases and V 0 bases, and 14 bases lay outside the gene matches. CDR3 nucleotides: TGTGCCAGCAGCGTAGGAACCCCGGACAGGCCCCCCAACACCTTC. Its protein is CASSVGTPDRPPNTF.

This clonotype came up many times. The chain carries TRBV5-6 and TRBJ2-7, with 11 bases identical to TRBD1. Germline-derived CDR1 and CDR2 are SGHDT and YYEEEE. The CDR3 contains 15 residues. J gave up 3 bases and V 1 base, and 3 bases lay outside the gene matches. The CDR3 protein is CASSLPGTGGYEQYF. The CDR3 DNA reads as TGTGCCAGCAGCTTGCCCGGGACAGGGGGCTACGAGCAGTACTTC.

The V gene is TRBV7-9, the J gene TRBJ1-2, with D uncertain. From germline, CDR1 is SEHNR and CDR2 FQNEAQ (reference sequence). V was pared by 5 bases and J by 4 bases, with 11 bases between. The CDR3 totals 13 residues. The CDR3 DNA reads TGTGCCAGCAGCCTCCGGGTGACCTATGGCTACACCTTC. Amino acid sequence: CASSLRVTYGYTF.

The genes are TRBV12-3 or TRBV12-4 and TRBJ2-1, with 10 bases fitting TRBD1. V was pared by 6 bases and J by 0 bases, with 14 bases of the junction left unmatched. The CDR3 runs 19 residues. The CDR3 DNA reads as TGTGCCAGCAGGACCGGACAGGGGGGCTCCTCGGGCTCCTACAATGAGCAGTTCTTC. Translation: CASRTGQGGSSGSYNEQFF.

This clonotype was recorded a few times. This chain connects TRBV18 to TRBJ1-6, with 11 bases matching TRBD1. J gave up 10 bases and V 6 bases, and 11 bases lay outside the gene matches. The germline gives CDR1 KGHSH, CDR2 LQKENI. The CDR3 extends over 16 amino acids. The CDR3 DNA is TGTGCCAGCTCTTCGAGTTCGGGGACAGGGGGATCACCCCTCCACTTT. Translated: CASSSSSGTGGSPLHF.

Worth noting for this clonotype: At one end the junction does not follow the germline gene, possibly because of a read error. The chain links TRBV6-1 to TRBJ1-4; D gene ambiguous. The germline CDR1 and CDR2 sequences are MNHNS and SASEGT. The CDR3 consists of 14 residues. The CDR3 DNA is TGTGCCAGCAGTGAACGGGGAATTCGGGAAAAACGGTTTTTT. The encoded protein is CASSERGIREKRFF.

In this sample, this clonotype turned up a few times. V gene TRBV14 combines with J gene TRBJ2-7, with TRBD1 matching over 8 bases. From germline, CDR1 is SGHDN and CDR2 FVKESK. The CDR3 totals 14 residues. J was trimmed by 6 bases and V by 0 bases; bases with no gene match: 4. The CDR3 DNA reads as TGTGCCAGCAGCCAAGATAGGACAGGGAGCGAGCAGTACTTC. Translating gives CASSQDRTGSEQYF.